A single sample gave rise to the 18 T cell receptor beta chains below, sequenced in a study of blood T cell repertoires in COVID-19. The repertoire was sequenced with immunoSEQ multiplex PCR; TCRdb's copy has only in-frame clones and lacks some. This table has over 250,000 clones, roughly 80% appearing once. The specimen was PBMCs or T cells enriched from blood (not recorded which). The receptors were sampled from a man aged 40-50 years who had been exposed to COVID-19.

This clone was picked up a small number of times. The V and J genes are TRBV5-1 and TRBJ2-1, with TRBD2 matching over 12 bases. The germline V gene has CDR1 SGHRS and CDR2 YFSETQ. V trimming: 0 bases; J trimming: 7 bases; junction bases outside the gene matches: 2. The CDR3 runs to 15 residues. CDR3 sequence: CASSLGTSGTNEQFF. The CDR3 DNA follows: TGCGCCAGCAGCTTGGGGACTAGCGGGACGAATGAGCAGTTCTTC.

J is TRBJ2-3 and V is TRBV27, with TRBD1 matching over 8 bases. Germline V lookup: CDR1 MNHEY, CDR2 SMNVEV (reference sequence). J lost 6 bases, V lost 0 bases, and 5 bases had no gene match. The CDR3 is 15 residues long. CDR3: CASSLSDRVFDTQYF. DNA of the CDR3: TGTGCCAGCAGTTTATCGGACAGGGTTTTTGATACGCAGTATTTT.

The chain has TRBV5-4 and TRBJ2-7; 8 nucleotides line up with TRBD1. CDR1 and CDR2 from the germline V gene are SGHNT and YYREEE (reference sequence). The CDR3 consists of 14 residues. The ends lost 0 bases at V and 5 bases at J; junction bases unmatched: 4. The CDR3 sequence is CASSLGQGIHEQYF. The CDR3 bases are TGTGCCAGCAGCTTGGGACAGGGGATCCACGAGCAGTACTTC.

V and J are TRBV6-5 and TRBJ1-2; 8 bases match TRBD1. CDR3 length: 13 residues. Trimming cost V 6 bases and J 1 base; bases outside gene matches: 1. Germline V gene lookup returns CDR1 MNHEY and CDR2 SVGAGI. CDR3 loop: CASSRGLNYGYTF. DNA of the CDR3: TGTGCCAGCAGCAGGGGGCTTAACTATGGCTACACCTTC.

This rearrangement joins TRBV6-5 to TRBJ1-3; D gene ambiguous. In germline, CDR1 is MNHEY, CDR2 SVGAGI. V lost 0 bases to trimming and J lost 1 base, with 10 bases between them. The CDR3 covers 16 residues. CDR3 protein: CASSYSGLRSGNTIYF. As DNA, the CDR3 is TGTGCCAGCAGTTACTCAGGCTTGAGGTCTGGAAACACCATATATTTT.

The V and J genes are TRBV6-5 and TRBJ1-2; 7 bases agree with TRBD1. The V segment lost 7 bases and the J segment 7 bases; nucleotides outside the gene matches: 15. The germline V gene encodes CDR1 MNHEY and CDR2 SVGAGI. This CDR3 comprises 15 residues. The CDR3 nucleotides are TGTGCCAGCAACCTGGGACAGATATTTTCTAGTGGCTACACCTTC. Translation: CASNLGQIFSSGYTF.

The chain employs TRBV5-6 and TRBJ1-5; D gene uncertain. CDR3 length equals 15 residues. Looked up from germline, CDR1 is SGHDT and CDR2 is YYEEEE. The germline V and J ends were trimmed by 2 bases and 5 bases, with 14 bases remaining between them. The CDR3 DNA reads TGTGCCAGCAGCTTCGGACTCGAGGAGGATCAGCCCCAGCATTTT. It translates to CASSFGLEEDQPQHF.

For the CDR3, the DNA is TGTGCCAGCTCACCAGTTTGGACTAGCGGGAGTGGAGAGACCCAGTACTTC. Translated: CASSPVWTSGSGETQYF. The chain carries TRBV18 and TRBJ2-5, with 13 bases that match TRBD2. CDR1 and CDR2 (germline): KGHSH, LQKENI. Trimming took 2 bases from V and 4 from J; bases not matched to a gene: 7. The length of the CDR3 is 17 residues.

This rearrangement joins TRBV5-8 to TRBJ2-3, with D tentatively TRBD2 (5 bases). Germline values: CDR1 SGHTS, CDR2 YDEGEE. V was trimmed by 1 base and J by 1 base, leaving 10 bases between them. This CDR3 is built from 15 residues. In DNA, the CDR3 is TGTGCCAGCAGCTTGAGTGAGAGGGGCACAGATACGCAGTATTTT. It specifies CASSLSERGTDTQYF.

This clone was found a few times. The chain is built from TRBV7-2 and TRBJ2-1; 11 bases are shared with TRBD2. This CDR3 region has 14 residues. Trimming at V came to 0 bases and at J to 15 bases, leaving 7 bases not matched to a gene. Germline V gene data show CDR1 as SGHTA and CDR2 as FQGNSA. The CDR3 bases are TGTGCCAGCAGCTTAGCCCCTATAGCGGGAGGGGCGTTCTTC. This encodes CASSLAPIAGGAFF.

V gene TRBV2 combines with J gene TRBJ2-2; D gene ambiguous. Germline CDR1 reads SNHLY; CDR2 reads FYNNEI. The CDR3 has 15 amino acids. Trimming cost V 8 bases and J 2 bases, with 15 bases left between them. CDR3 sequence reads: CASLFGRRNTGELFF. The CDR3 DNA reads TGTGCCAGCCTTTTTGGCAGGCGAAACACCGGGGAGCTGTTTTTT.

The V and J genes are TRBV7-9 and TRBJ2-2; TRBD1 aligns across 7 bases. Germline assignment: CDR1 SEHNR and CDR2 FQNEAQ (reference sequence). The length of the CDR3 is 12 residues. The J segment lost 4 bases and the V segment lost 10 bases, leaving 3 bases of the junction unmatched. As DNA, the CDR3 is TGTGCCACTGACAGGGCCACCGGGGAGCTGTTTTTT. Protein sequence: CATDRATGELFF.

The rearrangement joins TRBV9 to TRBJ1-6; 12 nucleotides align to TRBD1. V gave up 3 bases and J gave up 10 bases; unmatched junction bases: 5. The CDR3 extends over 15 amino acids. Germline V gives CDR1 SGDLS, CDR2 YYNGEE. For the CDR3, the DNA is TGTGCCAGCAGCGGGGGACAGGGGGCGGTGTCACCCCTCCACTTT. This sequence encodes CASSGGQGAVSPLHF.

The rearrangement uses TRBV10-3 and TRBJ2-1, with 8 bases fitting TRBD2. The CDR3 is 14 residues long. From germline, CDR1 is ENHRY and CDR2 SYGVKD. V gave up 11 bases and J gave up 4 bases; unmatched junction bases: 10. CDR3 coding DNA: TGTGCCGTTTCGACTAGCGAGAGGTACAATGAGCAGTTCTTC. Protein product: CAVSTSERYNEQFF.

This chain uses TRBV10-2 with TRBJ2-1, with D possibly TRBD2 on 5 matching bases. Per germline, CDR1 WSHSY and CDR2 SAAADI. V was cut by 7 bases and J by 6 bases, with 10 bases left in between. There are 12 residues in the CDR3. Written as DNA, the CDR3 is TGCGCCAGCAAAGCGGCGGCCAATGAGCAGTTCTTC. The encoded protein is CASKAAANEQFF.

The genes are TRBV19 and TRBJ2-7, with D uncertain. From germline, CDR1 is LNHDA and CDR2 SQIVND (reference sequence). The CDR3 has 16 amino acids. Trimming stripped 5 bases from V and 2 bases from J, with 19 bases between. The CDR3 DNA sequence: TGTGCCAGTAGTGCGCTGTGGGCAGGTGTAGCCTACGAGCAGTACTTC. Its translation is CASSALWAGVAYEQYF.

This clone showed up just once. CDR3 protein: CATSPGAYEQYF. The CDR3 region has the DNA TGTGCCACCAGCCCCGGGGCCTACGAGCAGTACTTC. The chain uses TRBV15 and TRBJ2-7; TRBD2 might be the D (5 bases). V dropped 5 bases and J dropped 2 bases, with 7 bases sitting between them. The CDR3 loop spans 12 amino acids. Germline V gene lookup returns CDR1 LNHNV and CDR2 YYDKDF (reference sequence).

The genes are TRBV2 and TRBJ2-7; 7 nucleotides match TRBD1. Trimming removed 7 bases from V and 5 bases from J; junction bases left unmatched: 5. The germline CDR1 and CDR2 sequences are SNHLY and FYNNEI. CDR3 length: 12 amino acids. DNA for the CDR3: TGTGCCAGCACTCTCACAGGGGACGAGCAGTACTTC. It codes for CASTLTGDEQYF. Combining the CDR3 with reference TRBV2 and TRBJ2-7 gives the whole variable domain EPEVTQTPSHQVTQMGQEVILRCVPISNHLYFYWYRQILGQKVEFLVSFYNNEISEKSEIFDDQFSVERPDGSNFTLKIRSTKLEDSAMYFCASTLTGDEQYFGPGTRLTVT.